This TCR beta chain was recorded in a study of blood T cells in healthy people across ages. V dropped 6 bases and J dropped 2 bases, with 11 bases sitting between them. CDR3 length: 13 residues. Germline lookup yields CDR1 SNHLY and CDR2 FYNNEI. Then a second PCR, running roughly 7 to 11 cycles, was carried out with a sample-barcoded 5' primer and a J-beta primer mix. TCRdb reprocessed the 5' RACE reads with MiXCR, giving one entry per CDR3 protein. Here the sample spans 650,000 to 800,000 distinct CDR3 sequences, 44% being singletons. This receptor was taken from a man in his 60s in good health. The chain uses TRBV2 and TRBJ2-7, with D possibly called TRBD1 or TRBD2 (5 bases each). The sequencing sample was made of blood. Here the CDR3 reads CASRTGPPYEQYF. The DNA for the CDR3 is TGTGCCAGCAGAACGGGACCTCCCTACGAGCAGTACTTC.